One and the same sample provided the 29 T cell receptor beta chains below, sequenced in a study of blood T cell repertoires in COVID-19. Measured with immunoSEQ multiplex PCR; TCRdb has only the in-frame clones, and not every one. The data show more than 35,000 clones, around 73% seen once. The sample was peripheral blood. These receptors originate from a man between 65 and 79 years old with acute or convalescent COVID-19.

The genes are TRBV6-2 or TRBV6-3 and TRBJ1-5, with a weak D call TRBD1 (5 bases). The CDR3 runs to 15 residues. The germline V gene has CDR1 MNHEY and CDR2 SVGEGT. The V end lost 5 bases, the J end lost 0 bases, and 11 bases lay between the germline ends. The CDR3: CASSPTDLSNQPQHF. As DNA, the CDR3 is TGTGCCAGCAGTCCGACAGACCTTAGCAATCAGCCCCAGCATTTT.

The rearrangement links TRBV5-1 to TRBJ2-1, with 16 bases lining up with TRBD2. The ends lost 4 bases at V and 4 bases at J; junction bases unmatched: 11. This CDR3 has 19 residues. Germline CDR1 SGHRS, CDR2 YFSETQ. CDR3 DNA sequence: TGCGCCAGCAGCGGAGCCGGGACTAGCGGGGGGGCCACTTACAATGAGCAGTTCTTC. Residues: CASSGAGTSGGATYNEQFF.

The rearrangement uses TRBV28 and TRBJ2-2; 12 bases are shared with TRBD2. The CDR3 has 19 amino acids. V shed 2 bases, J shed 3 bases, and the junction held 10 bases outside the gene matches. CDR1 MDHEN and CDR2 SYDVKM come from the germline V gene. The DNA for the CDR3 is TGTGCCAGCAGTTTACGCCTAGCGGGAGGGGGATGGGACACCGGGGAGCTGTTTTTT. Translating it yields CASSLRLAGGGWDTGELFF.

This rearrangement joins TRBV2 to TRBJ2-2; 7 nucleotides match TRBD2. J lost 7 bases, V lost 6 bases, and 8 bases had no gene match. There are 14 residues in the CDR3. Germline V gene lookup returns CDR1 SNHLY and CDR2 FYNNEI. CDR3: CASSITREGGELFF. The CDR3 region has the DNA TGTGCCAGCAGCATCACCAGGGAGGGCGGGGAGCTGTTTTTT.

This chain uses TRBV19 with TRBJ2-1; 13 bases are a match to TRBD2. The CDR3 runs 15 residues. V was clipped by 6 bases and J by 3 bases; unmatched bases: 2. Germline CDR1 LNHDA, CDR2 SQIVND (reference sequence). CDR3 coding DNA: TGTGCCAGTAGGACTAGCGGGGGGATCTACAATGAGCAGTTCTTC. Translating it yields CASRTSGGIYNEQFF.

This clone was detected only once. This chain uses TRBV18 with TRBJ2-1; weak D call: TRBD2 (5 bases). The V gene's germline CDR1 is KGHSH and CDR2 LQKENI. The CDR3 sequence is 15 residues long. The V gene lost 2 bases and the J gene lost 4 bases, with 12 bases spanning the gap. Here the CDR3 reads CASSPFPGEYNEQFF. CDR3 coding DNA: TGTGCCAGCTCACCATTCCCCGGGGAATACAATGAGCAGTTCTTC. Full variable domain (missing parts from reference TRBV18 and TRBJ2-1): NAGVMQNPRHLVRRRGQEARLRCSPMKGHSHVYWYRQLPEEGLKFMVYLQKENIIDESGMPKERFSAEFPKEGPSILRIQQVVRGDSAAYFCASSPFPGEYNEQFFGPGTRLTVL.

The chain combines TRBV18 with TRBJ2-1; D is perhaps TRBD1 (5 bases). V was cut by 0 bases and J by 4 bases, with 7 bases left in between. This CDR3 is 14 amino acids long. Germline CDR1 KGHSH, CDR2 LQKENI. DNA of the CDR3: TGTGCCAGCTCACCACCAGGGGAATACAATGAGCAGTTCTTC. Protein sequence: CASSPPGEYNEQFF.

This clone has a handful of counts. The chain combines TRBV3-1 (or the pseudogene TRBV3-2) with TRBJ1-2, with 10 bases that match TRBD1. Germline V CDR1 and CDR2: LGHDT, YNNKEL (reference sequence). V lost 1 base and J lost 8; bases outside the gene matches: 1. The CDR3 loop spans 13 amino acids. The CDR3 loop is CASSQGTGGGYTF. The CDR3 nucleotides read TGTGCCAGCAGCCAAGGGACAGGGGGAGGCTACACCTTC.

The chain couples TRBV6-5 to TRBJ2-7, with 10 bases fitting TRBD2. CDR1 MNHEY and CDR2 SVGAGI come from the germline V gene. The ends lost 5 bases at V and 3 bases at J; junction bases unmatched: 4. CDR3 length: 14 amino acids. The CDR3 sequence: CASSPLAGSYEQYF. The DNA of the CDR3 is TGTGCCAGCAGTCCACTAGCGGGGAGCTACGAGCAGTACTTC.

The chain combines TRBV29-1 with TRBJ1-2; D ambiguous. The CDR3 has 11 residues. Germline V gene sequence: CDR1 SQVTM, CDR2 ANQGSEA. The germline V and J ends were trimmed by 4 bases and 7 bases, with 10 bases remaining between them. CDR3 sequence: CSVARGTGYTF. CDR3 DNA sequence: TGCAGCGTTGCGCGGGGAACTGGCTACACCTTC.

This chain links TRBV24-1 with TRBJ2-2; weak D call: TRBD1 (6 bases). CDR3 length equals 15 residues. Germline V gene data show CDR1 as KGHDR and CDR2 as SFDVKD. The V gene lost 4 bases and the J gene lost 3 bases, with 11 bases spanning the gap. The CDR3 loop is CATSDRAGDTGELFF. The CDR3 coding sequence is TGTGCCACCAGTGACCGTGCAGGGGACACCGGGGAGCTGTTTTTT.

This clone has a handful of counts. This chain links TRBV7-9 with TRBJ1-1, with 7 bases identical to TRBD1. Germline-derived CDR1 and CDR2 are SEHNR and FQNEAQ (reference sequence). This CDR3 has 15 amino acids. The ends lost 3 bases at V and 1 base at J; junction bases unmatched: 5. This CDR3 reads CASSLAGTENTEAFF. The CDR3 nucleotides read TGTGCCAGCAGCTTGGCCGGGACAGAGAACACTGAAGCTTTCTTT.

The V gene is TRBV5-8, the J gene TRBJ2-7; 8 bases agree with TRBD1. With V trimmed by 2 bases and J by 4 bases, 5 bases remained unmatched. The CDR3 has 14 residues. Germline lookup yields CDR1 SGHTS and CDR2 YDEGEE. The CDR3 reads CASSLRQGRYEQYF. The CDR3 DNA is TGTGCCAGCAGCTTAAGACAGGGGCGGTACGAGCAGTACTTC. Drawing the rest from reference TRBV5-8 and TRBJ2-7, the complete variable domain is EAGVTQSPTHLIKTRGQQATLRCSPISGHTSVYWYQQALGLGLQFLLWYDEGEERNRGNFPPRFSGRQFPNYSSELNVNALELEDSALYLCASSLRQGRYEQYFGPGTRLTVT.

The CDR3 loop is CASSFLRGRGISYEQYF. The DNA of the CDR3 is TGTGCCAGCAGCTTCCTCAGGGGGCGGGGTATCTCCTACGAGCAGTACTTC. The rearrangement uses TRBV5-4 and TRBJ2-7, with 8 bases matching TRBD1. V was pared by 2 bases and J by 0 bases, with 10 bases of the junction left unmatched. Per the germline V gene, CDR1 is SGHNT and CDR2 is YYREEE (reference sequence). The CDR3 totals 17 residues. Combining the CDR3 with reference TRBV5-4 and TRBJ2-7 gives the whole variable domain ETGVTQSPTHLIKTRGQQVTLRCSSQSGHNTVSWYQQALGQGPQFIFQYYREEENGRGNFPPRFSGLQFPNYSSELNVNALELDDSALYLCASSFLRGRGISYEQYFGPGTRLTVT.

The chain employs TRBV7-6 and TRBJ2-1, with 8 nucleotides matching TRBD2. The ends lost 5 bases at V and 10 bases at J; junction bases unmatched: 7. Germline lookup yields CDR1 SGHVS and CDR2 FNYEAQ. This CDR3 has 13 residues. This chain's CDR3 is CASSGSGGWEQFF. The CDR3 DNA follows: TGTGCCAGCAGCGGAAGCGGGGGTTGGGAGCAGTTCTTC. Filled out from reference TRBV7-6 and TRBJ2-1, the complete variable domain reads GAGVSQSPRYKVTKRGQDVALRCDPISGHVSLYWYRQALGQGPEFLTYFNYEAQQDKSGLPNDRFSAERPEGSISTLTIQRTEQRDSAMYRCASSGSGGWEQFFGPGTRLTVL.

This clone was observed once. V is TRBV7-8 and J is TRBJ1-3; 7 positions match TRBD1. The CDR3 consists of 16 residues. Germline V gene data show CDR1 as SGHVS and CDR2 as FQNEAQ. With 5 bases clipped from V and 2 bases from J, the junction kept 9 bases outside the gene matches. This CDR3 is CASSPGGPGAGNTIYF. CDR3 bases: TGTGCCAGCAGCCCAGGGGGGCCCGGCGCTGGAAACACCATATATTTT.

The rearrangement joins TRBV9 to TRBJ2-7, with TRBD1 as a possible D gene (6 bases). V gave up 1 base and J gave up 4 bases, with 15 bases separating them. This CDR3 contains 15 residues. Germline CDR1 is SGDLS and CDR2 is YYNGEE. The CDR3 protein is CASSVRAGVGYEQYF. CDR3 in DNA: TGTGCCAGCAGCGTAAGGGCAGGGGTCGGGTACGAGCAGTACTTC.

This clone has just a few counts. The chain combines TRBV19 with TRBJ1-6, with D tentatively TRBD1 (6 bases). Per the germline V gene, CDR1 is LNHDA and CDR2 is SQIVND (reference sequence). Trimming removed 7 bases at V and 10 bases at J, with 17 bases between. The CDR3 length is 14 residues. The CDR3 loop is CASTAEGVASPLHF. The DNA for the CDR3 is TGTGCCAGTACCGCCGAGGGGGTAGCCTCACCCCTCCACTTT.

In DNA, the CDR3 is TGTGCCAGTAGTCTCGAGGTAGACTCCTACAATGAGCAGTTCTTC. Protein sequence: CASSLEVDSYNEQFF. The chain recombines TRBV19 with TRBJ2-1; the D is unclear. Per germline, CDR1 LNHDA and CDR2 SQIVND (reference sequence). This CDR3 has 15 residues. V shed 5 bases and J shed 0 bases, with 11 bases lying between them.

The chain couples TRBV5-6 to TRBJ1-5; 11 nucleotides match TRBD1. CDR1 is SGHDT, CDR2 YYEEEE, per germline. CDR3 length: 16 amino acids. Unmatched junction bases numbered 8, after V lost 2 bases and J lost 7 bases. In nucleotides, the CDR3 is TGTGCCAGCAGCTTCTGGACAGGGGGCGTGCGGCAGCCCCAGCATTTT. Its protein product is CASSFWTGGVRQPQHF.

This chain uses TRBV30 with TRBJ2-7; 7 nucleotides align to TRBD1. V dropped 2 bases and J dropped 9; count of bases not matched to a gene: 19. The CDR3 is made up of 16 amino acids. Germline values: CDR1 GTSNPN, CDR2 SVGIG (reference sequence). The CDR3 bases are TGTGCCTGGAGTATAGGTTGGGCAGGGGGTCCCCCCGGGCAGTACTTC. It translates to CAWSIGWAGGPPGQYF.

The V call is TRBV7-8, the J call TRBJ2-5; no firm D call. Trimming took off 5 bases at V and 4 bases at J, with 8 bases between the two ends. The length of the CDR3 is 12 residues. Germline lookup yields CDR1 SGHVS and CDR2 FQNEAQ. CDR3 protein: CASSRPRETQYF. CDR3 coding DNA: TGTGCCAGCAGCCGACCCCGAGAGACCCAGTACTTC.

This clone has just one count. This chain joins TRBV10-2 and TRBJ2-2, with D unclear. The CDR3 spans 16 residues. Germline lookup yields CDR1 WSHSY and CDR2 SAAADI. V was cut by 3 bases and J by 0 bases, with 11 bases left in between. DNA for the CDR3: TGCGCCAGCAGTGATCACAGTCCCGCGAACACCGGGGAGCTGTTTTTT. This encodes CASSDHSPANTGELFF.

The gene calls are TRBV24-1 and TRBJ2-5, with TRBD1 matching 10 bases. The trim removed 9 bases at V and 1 base at J, leaving 7 bases unmatched. This CDR3 is built from 15 residues. Germline CDR1 reads KGHDR; CDR2 reads SFDVKD. The CDR3 region has the DNA TGTGCCACCCCCGTAGGGGACAGGGGCCAAGAGACCCAGTACTTC. The encoded protein is CATPVGDRGQETQYF.

The rearrangement joins TRBV7-9 to TRBJ2-5; D might be TRBD2 (5 bases). Germline assignment: CDR1 SEHNR and CDR2 FQNEAQ (reference sequence). This CDR3 is 17 amino acids long. Trimming cost V 4 bases and J 0 bases, with 18 bases left between them. This chain's CDR3 is CASSSLNLLVYQETQYF. For the CDR3, the DNA is TGTGCCAGCAGCTCTTTGAACCTACTAGTGTACCAAGAGACCCAGTACTTC.

V is TRBV30 and J is TRBJ1-5; TRBD1 matches at 9 bases. Unmatched junction bases numbered 3, after V lost 1 base and J lost 5 bases. The CDR3 loop spans 14 amino acids. From germline, CDR1 is GTSNPN and CDR2 SVGIG (reference sequence). In DNA, the CDR3 is TGTGCCTGGAGTGAGGGGACAGGGTATCAGCCCCAGCATTTT. The encoded protein is CAWSEGTGYQPQHF.

The chain joins TRBV4-3 to TRBJ2-2; D is perhaps TRBD1 (6 bases). The germline V gene encodes CDR1 LGHNA and CDR2 YSLEER. The CDR3 totals 15 residues. V dropped 1 base and J dropped 1 base, with 7 bases sitting between them. CDR3 sequence (DNA): TGCGCCAGCAGCCAAGGACAGGTGAACACCGGGGAGCTGTTTTTT. It is translated as CASSQGQVNTGELFF.

This chain joins TRBV20-1 and TRBJ2-7; 7 bases align to TRBD1. Germline V gene data show CDR1 as DFQATT and CDR2 as SNEGSKA (reference sequence). This CDR3 spans 14 amino acids. Germline trimming cut 3 bases from V and 3 bases from J; bases unmatched to any gene: 8. CDR3 sequence: CSASSWDSYYEQYF. The CDR3 DNA follows: TGCAGTGCTAGTTCATGGGACAGTTACTACGAGCAGTACTTC.

The chain couples TRBV18 to TRBJ1-5; 8 bases are a match to TRBD1. Trimming took 3 bases from V and 7 from J; bases not matched to a gene: 11. This CDR3 region has 16 residues. Germline V lookup: CDR1 KGHSH, CDR2 LQKENI. Here the CDR3 DNA reads TGTGCCAGCTCACCGGGGACAGGCATAAGAATGCAGCCCCAGCATTTT. It translates to CASSPGTGIRMQPQHF.